This TCR beta chain was profiled in a study of regulatory T cells in long-lasting Graves disease. Study outcomes and limitations: New patients shared about 880 public clonotypes, fewer than the roughly 2,600 shared by persistent patients.

This clonotype was counted many times. Its specificity is unknown. Library construction for TCR beta used iRepertoire HTBI primers and Arm-PCR of CDR3 regions. TCRdb re-analysed the multiplex PCR reads in MiXCR, keeping a single row per CDR3 protein. The top ten hold 18% of the sample, which has 600,000 to 650,000 distinct CDR3 sequences, roughly 15% seen once. The trim removed 5 bases at V and 9 bases at J, leaving 11 bases unmatched. The CDR3 sequence is 15 residues long. Germline V lookup: CDR1 SGHAT, CDR2 FQNNGV. Described time point: newly diagnosed GD, antithyroid drugs for less than 3 months. Making the TCR library involved RNA that had been extracted from PBMCs. Another study also made use of these data, one on T cells in Graves' hyperthyroidism and ophthalmopathy. That study reports: TCR CDR3 underwent first-round RT-PCR with the HTBI primer set.

The gene calls are TRBV11-2 and TRBJ2-1; 9 bases are shared with TRBD2. The specimen comprised peripheral blood mononuclear cells (PBMCs), sampled at new diagnosis, from a patient treated with antithyroid drugs. This sequence originates from a woman aged 25 to 45 with Graves disease. The CDR3, as DNA: TGTGCCAGCAGCAAGAGGGGCGGGAGGGGTGGTGAGCAGTTCTTC. It translates to CASSKRGGRGGEQFF.